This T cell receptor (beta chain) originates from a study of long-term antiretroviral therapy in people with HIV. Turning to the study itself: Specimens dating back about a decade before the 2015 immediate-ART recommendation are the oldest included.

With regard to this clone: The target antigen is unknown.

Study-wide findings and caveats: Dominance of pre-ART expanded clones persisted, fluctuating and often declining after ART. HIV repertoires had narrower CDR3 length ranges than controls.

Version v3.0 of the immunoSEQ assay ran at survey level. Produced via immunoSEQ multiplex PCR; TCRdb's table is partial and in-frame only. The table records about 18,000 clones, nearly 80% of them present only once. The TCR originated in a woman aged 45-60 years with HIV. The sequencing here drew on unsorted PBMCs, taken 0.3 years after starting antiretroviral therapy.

The CDR3 spells CASSEVPGTGFLEQFF. DNA for the CDR3: TGTGCCAGCAGTGAAGTCCCCGGGACAGGGTTCCTCGAGCAGTTCTTC. The V and J genes are TRBV2 and TRBJ2-1; 9 bases agree with TRBD1. The length of the CDR3 is 16 residues. The junction had 11 bases not matched to a gene; V was cut back by 1 base and J by 10 bases. In germline, CDR1 is SNHLY, CDR2 FYNNEI.